This T cell receptor beta chain is drawn from a study of T cell changes during pregnancy in multiple sclerosis. This clone appeared a single time. Here immunoSEQ multiplex PCR was the method, and the copy in TCRdb shows in-frame clones only, minus some. Of just under 50,000 clones listed, about 89% were seen once; the top ten hold 9.5% to 13%. CDR1 and CDR2 (germline): LNHNV, YYDKDF (reference sequence). The CDR3 covers 14 residues. V was trimmed by 1 base and J by 0 bases, leaving 7 bases between them. The clonotype was recovered from a female donor with multiple sclerosis, enrolled in a pregnancy study. The V gene is TRBV15, the J gene TRBJ2-7, with a weak D call TRBD1 (6 bases). The sample in question was CD8+ T cells from peripheral blood mononuclear cells, obtained after pregnancy. CDR3 residues: CATSRVGGSYEQYF. The CDR3 DNA reads TGTGCCACCAGCAGAGTAGGGGGCTCCTACGAGCAGTACTTC.